Presented here are 30 T cell receptor beta chains from one specimen sequenced in a study of CD8 T cells in Susac syndrome. Random hexamers primed reverse transcription of roughly 0.5 to 1 ug RNA. TCRdb independently ran MiXCR on the immunoSEQ multiplex PCR reads; one entry per CDR3 protein. The profile covers fewer than 250,000 distinct CDR3 sequences, with approximately 94% appearing a single time and approximately 0.1% taken by the ten largest. The sequencing sample was made of CD4+ T cells from PBMCs. The receptors were sampled from a human donor in good health.

The rearrangement joins TRBV7-2 to TRBJ2-1, with a weak D call TRBD2 (6 bases). The CDR3 spans 15 residues. The ends were cut back, 1 base at V and 4 bases at J, with 11 bases in the middle. Per the germline V gene, CDR1 is SGHTA and CDR2 is FQGNSA. CDR3 DNA sequence: TGTGCCAGCAGCTTAGTGGTCGGGGGTTACAATGAGCAGTTCTTC. Encoded protein: CASSLVVGGYNEQFF.

The chain uses TRBV29-1 and TRBJ2-5; 12 nucleotides match TRBD2. The V gene's germline CDR1 is SQVTM and CDR2 ANQGSEA. The CDR3 has 12 residues. The junction had 3 bases not matched to a gene; V was cut back by 8 bases and J by 5 bases. The CDR3 DNA follows: TGCAGCCTAGCGGGGGGGCCTGAGACCCAGTACTTC. Translating it yields CSLAGGPETQYF.

The chain recombines TRBV4-1 with TRBJ2-3; TRBD2 aligns across 7 bases. This CDR3 spans 16 amino acids. The V segment lost 4 bases and the J segment 2 bases; nucleotides outside the gene matches: 9. Germline CDR1 and CDR2: MGHRA and YSYEKL. In DNA, the CDR3 is TGCGCCAGCAGCCCGGGGGGTACGGGGTTCACAGATACGCAGTATTTT. This encodes CASSPGGTGFTDTQYF.

The J gene is TRBJ2-7, the V gene TRBV2; 8 positions match TRBD1. The V gene end was trimmed by 2 bases and the J gene end by 2 bases; junction bases not matched to a gene: 5. Germline loops: CDR1 SNHLY, CDR2 FYNNEI. The CDR3 runs to 15 residues. The CDR3 region is CASSENDRGTYEQYV. Here the CDR3 DNA reads TGTGCCAGCAGTGAAAACGACAGGGGAACCTACGAGCAGTACGTC.

This chain uses TRBV3-1 with TRBJ1-1; D is ambiguous. V lost 1 base and J lost 3, with 12 bases in between. Germline lookup yields CDR1 LGHDT and CDR2 YNNKEL (reference sequence). The CDR3 extends over 15 amino acids. Here the CDR3 DNA reads TGTGCCAGCAGCCAAGGAGGGCTTGGGCACACTGAAGCTTTCTTT. This translates into CASSQGGLGHTEAFF.

V gene TRBV18 combines with J gene TRBJ1-4; D uncertain. The CDR3 consists of 14 residues. Germline values: CDR1 KGHSH, CDR2 LQKENI. The V and J ends lost 4 bases and 1 base respectively, with 7 bases between them. CDR3 in DNA: TGTGCCAGCTCACTGAGGGAAACTAATGAAAAACTGTTTTTT. Its translation is CASSLRETNEKLFF.

In DNA form, the CDR3 reads TGTGCCAGCAGGAGGGGACAGGGGTTCAATGAGCAGTTCTTC. Translation: CASRRGQGFNEQFF. The V call is TRBV6-2 or TRBV6-3, the J call TRBJ2-1, with 10 positions matching TRBD1. V trimming: 6 bases; J trimming: 6 bases; junction bases outside the gene matches: 5. Germline loops: CDR1 MNHEY, CDR2 SVGEGT. The CDR3 length is 14 residues.

The J gene is TRBJ2-1, the V gene TRBV9; D may correspond to TRBD1 or TRBD2 (6 bases each). Germline CDR1 is SGDLS and CDR2 is YYNGEE. V was trimmed by 1 base and J by 0 bases, leaving 11 bases between them. CDR3 length: 16 residues. CDR3 protein: CASSVRGDGSYNEQFF. The CDR3 DNA reads as TGTGCCAGCAGCGTAAGGGGGGACGGCTCCTACAATGAGCAGTTCTTC.

V usage is TRBV6-5 and J usage is TRBJ2-2, with 8 bases that match TRBD2. V gave up 6 bases and J gave up 5 bases; unmatched junction bases: 17. This CDR3 comprises 18 residues. Germline V gene sequence: CDR1 MNHEY, CDR2 SVGAGI. The CDR3 nucleotides read TGTGCCAGCAGCTTAGCGAGCGGGGGTACTTCAAGGACCGGGGAGCTGTTTTTT. Translation gives CASSLASGGTSRTGELFF.

The chain recombines TRBV5-3 with TRBJ1-1; D is unclear. TRBV5-3 carries the ORF label, with uncertain function. With 2 bases removed from V and 6 bases from J, the gap between germline ends came to 17 bases. The CDR3 contains 15 residues. CDR3 loop: CARSFNVKRKPEAFF. The CDR3 DNA is TGTGCCAGAAGCTTTAACGTCAAACGGAAACCTGAAGCTTTCTTT.

Only a few counts were recorded for this clonotype. V is TRBV29-1 and J is TRBJ1-2; tentative D call: TRBD1 (5 bases). The CDR3 sequence is 10 residues long. With 7 bases removed from V and 10 bases from J, the gap between germline ends came to 13 bases. Looked up from germline, CDR1 is SQVTM and CDR2 is ANQGSEA. Here the CDR3 DNA reads TGCAGCGCCTCCGGGACGCACTACACCTTC. This translates into CSASGTHYTF.

This clonotype was seen only a few times. This rearrangement joins TRBV11-2 to TRBJ2-5; TRBD2 is a possible D gene (5 bases). V was cut by 1 base and J by 5 bases, with 8 bases left in between. Germline V CDR1 and CDR2: SGHAT, FQNNGV. The CDR3 spans 13 residues. The CDR3 loop reads CASSLGGGETQYF. The CDR3, as DNA: TGTGCCAGCAGCTTAGGCGGCGGGGAGACCCAGTACTTC.

This clonotype came up once. This chain uses TRBV7-9 with TRBJ1-3; the D gene is possibly TRBD1 (6 bases). CDR1 SEHNR and CDR2 FQNEAQ come from the germline V gene (reference sequence). This CDR3 region has 16 residues. Trimming cost V 1 base and J 7 bases, with 17 bases left between them. CDR3 DNA: TGTGCCAGCAGCTTAGGGTTCGGGGGCCGGTGGAACACCATATATTTT. Residues: CASSLGFGGRWNTIYF.

This chain joins TRBV5-1 and TRBJ2-7, with 9 bases aligning to TRBD1. The length of the CDR3 is 16 residues. With 2 bases clipped from V and 3 bases from J, the junction kept 9 bases outside the gene matches. Germline V lookup: CDR1 SGHRS, CDR2 YFSETQ. The CDR3 DNA reads as TGCGCCAGCAGCTTCAACAGGGGGCCGAGACTCTACGAGCAGTACTTC. Residues: CASSFNRGPRLYEQYF. Looking up the rest from reference TRBV5-1 and TRBJ2-7 gives the full variable domain: KAGVTQTPRYLIKTRGQQVTLSCSPISGHRSVSWYQQTPGQGLQFLFEYFSETQRNKGNFPGRFSGRQFSNSRSEMNVSTLELGDSALYLCASSFNRGPRLYEQYFGPGTRLTVT.

The V and J genes are TRBV20-1 and TRBJ1-6, with TRBD1 matching 7 bases. The CDR3 is made up of 10 amino acids. With V trimmed by 4 bases and J by 12 bases, 0 bases remained unmatched. The germline gives CDR1 DFQATT, CDR2 SNEGSKA (reference sequence). The CDR3 sequence: CSANRGPLHF. As DNA, the CDR3 is TGCAGTGCTAACAGGGGACCCCTCCACTTT.

V gene TRBV7-2 combines with J gene TRBJ2-2, with 10 nucleotides matching TRBD2. Looked up from germline, CDR1 is SGHTA and CDR2 is FQGNSA. Trimming cost V 7 bases and J 6 bases; bases outside gene matches: 11. The CDR3 consists of 16 residues. The CDR3: CASTRRAGGLAGELFF. DNA of the CDR3: TGTGCCAGCACCAGGAGAGCGGGGGGGCTTGCCGGGGAGCTGTTTTTT.

This rearrangement joins TRBV6-6 to TRBJ1-3; 8 nucleotides line up with TRBD1. V shed 10 bases, J shed 6 bases, and the junction held 5 bases outside the gene matches. CDR3 length: 12 residues. CDR1 and CDR2 from the germline V gene are MNHNY and SVGAGI (reference sequence). CDR3 DNA: TGTGCCATTGGACAGGGCCTAAACACCATATATTTT. Its translation is CAIGQGLNTIYF.

The chain combines TRBV19 with TRBJ2-3, with D possibly being TRBD1 or TRBD2 (5 bases each). CDR1 LNHDA and CDR2 SQIVND come from the germline V gene (reference sequence). This CDR3 is built from 12 residues. Trimming stripped 5 bases from V and 9 bases from J, with 12 bases between. The CDR3, as DNA: TGTGCCAGTAGTGTCCGAGGGACGACGCAGTATTTT. It codes for CASSVRGTTQYF.

A word on this clonotype: One end of the junction varies from germline; a read error may be responsible. The chain uses TRBV12-3 or TRBV12-4 and TRBJ1-5; the D gene is possibly TRBD1 (5 bases). The CDR3 is made up of 13 amino acids. CDR3 in amino acids: CASSLGDNQPQHF. The CDR3 DNA reads TGTGCCAGCAGCTTAGGGGACAATCAGCCCCAGCATTTT.

This chain joins TRBV20-1 and TRBJ2-5, with TRBD2 matching 7 bases. V lost 4 bases and J lost 0; bases outside the gene matches: 5. This CDR3 has 14 amino acids. Per germline, CDR1 DFQATT and CDR2 SNEGSKA (reference sequence). The CDR3 reads CSANGGGYQETQYF. The CDR3 DNA sequence: TGCAGTGCTAATGGGGGGGGGTACCAAGAGACCCAGTACTTC.

V is TRBV5-1 and J is TRBJ2-1; D remains unclear. Germline loops: CDR1 SGHRS, CDR2 YFSETQ. The CDR3 runs 15 residues. With 3 bases removed from V and 0 bases from J, the gap between germline ends came to 10 bases. The CDR3 DNA sequence: TGCGCCAGCAGCTCAGCGTCGGTCTCCTACAATGAGCAGTTCTTC. Protein sequence: CASSSASVSYNEQFF.

The chain is built from TRBV11-1 and TRBJ2-1; 10 bases map to TRBD1. The J segment lost 6 bases and the V segment lost 5 bases, leaving 7 bases of the junction unmatched. Germline V lookup: CDR1 SGHAT, CDR2 FQDESV (reference sequence). The CDR3 loop spans 15 amino acids. CDR3 protein: CASSRDRGVINEQFF. DNA for the CDR3: TGTGCCAGCAGCCGGGACAGGGGAGTAATCAATGAGCAGTTCTTC.

The rearrangement uses TRBV30 and TRBJ2-7, with D maybe TRBD1 (6 bases). The CDR3 sequence is 15 residues long. Germline CDR1 and CDR2: GTSNPN and SVGIG (reference sequence). The V and J ends lost 2 bases and 0 bases respectively, with 14 bases between them. CDR3 amino acids: CAWSNTGTFSYEQYF. CDR3 sequence (DNA): TGTGCCTGGAGTAACACAGGGACCTTCTCCTACGAGCAGTACTTC. The full variable domain, rest sourced from reference TRBV30 and TRBJ2-7, is SQTIHQWPATLVQPVGSPLSLECTVEGTSNPNLYWYRQAAGRGLQLLFYSVGIGQISSEVPQNLSASRPQDRQFILSSKKLLLSDSGFYLCAWSNTGTFSYEQYFGPGTRLTVT.

The gene calls are TRBV5-1 and TRBJ1-2; 7 positions match TRBD1. The CDR3 sequence is 13 residues long. V dropped 0 bases and J dropped 8; count of bases not matched to a gene: 4. CDR1 and CDR2 (germline): SGHRS, YFSETQ. CDR3 bases: TGCGCCAGCAGCTTGGATTCAGGGGGAGGCTACACCTTC. Translating it yields CASSLDSGGGYTF.

This rearrangement joins TRBV5-1 to TRBJ2-5, with D unresolved. Germline-derived CDR1 and CDR2 are SGHRS and YFSETQ. Trimming pared 0 bases from V and 1 base from J, leaving 4 bases between. This CDR3 comprises 13 residues. The CDR3 DNA sequence: TGCGCCAGCAGCTTGGACACCCAAGAGACCCAGTACTTC. This sequence encodes CASSLDTQETQYF.

The CDR3 is CAWREGAWNTEAFF. CDR3 sequence (DNA): TGTGCCTGGAGGGAGGGGGCGTGGAACACTGAAGCTTTCTTT. This chain uses TRBV30 with TRBJ1-1, with 7 bases aligning to TRBD1. V lost 3 bases to trimming and J lost 1 base; unmatched junction nucleotides: 5. The CDR3 loop spans 14 amino acids. Germline V gives CDR1 GTSNPN, CDR2 SVGIG (reference sequence).

The CDR3 here is CASIKGTGRKTDTQYF. CDR3 in DNA: TGTGCCAGCATCAAAGGGACAGGGAGGAAAACAGATACGCAGTATTTT. The chain has TRBV2 and TRBJ2-3; 9 bases agree with TRBD1. Germline V gene data show CDR1 as SNHLY and CDR2 as FYNNEI. V was pared by 7 bases and J by 3 bases, with 11 bases of the junction left unmatched. This CDR3 spans 16 amino acids.

The chain is built from TRBV4-2 and TRBJ2-2; D is perhaps TRBD1 or TRBD2 (5 bases each). The CDR3 sequence is 12 residues long. CDR1 is LGHNA and CDR2 is YNFKEQ in the germline V gene. Trimming stripped 4 bases from V and 8 bases from J, with 8 bases between. The CDR3 sequence is CASSLRGGELFF. CDR3 sequence (DNA): TGTGCCAGCAGCCTGAGGGGTGGGGAGCTGTTTTTT.

This sequence joins TRBV5-1 and TRBJ1-6, with unresolved D. The V and J ends lost 7 bases and 5 bases respectively, with 10 bases between them. The germline gives CDR1 SGHRS, CDR2 YFSETQ. The CDR3 runs 13 residues. This chain's CDR3 is CASRFIDNSPLHF. CDR3 nucleotide sequence: TGCGCCAGCCGATTTATTGATAATTCACCCCTCCACTTT.

The J gene is TRBJ1-6, the V gene TRBV6-5; D remains ambiguous. The ends were cut back, 2 bases at V and 1 base at J, with 12 bases in the middle. The V gene's germline CDR1 is MNHEY and CDR2 SVGAGI. The CDR3 extends over 17 amino acids. For the CDR3, the DNA is TGTGCCAGCAGTTACCCGGTTGGGCAATCCTATAATTCACCCCTCCACTTT. This codes for CASSYPVGQSYNSPLHF.